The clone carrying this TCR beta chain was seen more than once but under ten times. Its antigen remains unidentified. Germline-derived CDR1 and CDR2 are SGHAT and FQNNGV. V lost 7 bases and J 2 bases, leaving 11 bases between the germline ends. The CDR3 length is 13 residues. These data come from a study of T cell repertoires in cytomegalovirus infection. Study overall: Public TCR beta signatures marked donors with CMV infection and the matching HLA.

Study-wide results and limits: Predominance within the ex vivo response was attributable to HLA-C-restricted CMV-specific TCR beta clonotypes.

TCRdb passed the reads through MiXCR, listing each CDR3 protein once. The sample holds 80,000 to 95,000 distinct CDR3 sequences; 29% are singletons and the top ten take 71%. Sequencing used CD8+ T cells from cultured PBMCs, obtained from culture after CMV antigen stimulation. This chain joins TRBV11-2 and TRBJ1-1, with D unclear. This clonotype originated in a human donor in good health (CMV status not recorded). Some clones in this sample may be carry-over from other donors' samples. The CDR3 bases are TGTGCCAGCAAAAGTTCCAGAAACACTGAAGCTTTCTTT. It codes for CASKSSRNTEAFF.